The 7 T cell receptor beta chains reported below all come from one sample, sequenced in a study of T cells in Graves' hyperthyroidism and ophthalmopathy. RNA transcripts were the template for amplifying TCR beta CDR3 regions. A set of HTBI primers served as the primers for a first-round RT-PCR of the TCR CDR3. One entry per CDR3 protein results from TCRdb running MiXCR on the multiplex PCR reads. The repertoire holds roughly 740,000 distinct CDR3 sequences, with 15% to 20% as singletons. Sequenced: blood. These receptors were taken from a man younger than 30 with Graves' hyperthyroidism.

V and J are TRBV7-2 and TRBJ2-7, with 8 bases matching TRBD2. This CDR3 has 13 amino acids. Germline values: CDR1 SGHTA, CDR2 FQGNSA. Trimming at V came to 5 bases and at J to 5 bases, leaving 5 bases not matched to a gene. The CDR3 DNA reads TGTGCCAGCAGCGGGACTAGTAAGCACGAGCAGTACTTC. Its protein product is CASSGTSKHEQYF.

The CDR3 loop reads CASGQGVSGANVLTF. CDR3 sequence (DNA): TGTGCCAGCGGCCAAGGGGTCTCTGGGGCCAACGTCCTGACTTTC. This chain connects TRBV7-9 to TRBJ2-6, with a tentative D call TRBD1 (5 bases). Germline CDR1 reads SEHNR; CDR2 reads FQNEAQ (reference sequence). The V end lost 8 bases, the J end lost 0 bases, and 11 bases lay between the germline ends. The CDR3 has 15 amino acids.

This clonotype has at least ten counts. This sequence joins TRBV11-2 and TRBJ2-4; D is unclear. Germline lookup yields CDR1 SGHAT and CDR2 FQNNGV. The CDR3 sequence is 17 residues long. V was clipped by 4 bases and J by 0 bases, with 16 bases between them. The CDR3 protein is CASSSLTERLAKNIQYF. The CDR3 coding sequence is TGTGCCAGCAGCTCCCTTACGGAGCGCCTAGCCAAAAACATTCAGTACTTC.

This clonotype was counted a few times. This chain connects TRBV6-2 or TRBV6-3 to TRBJ2-7; a weak D match, TRBD1 (6 bases). This CDR3 is built from 13 residues. V was pared by 8 bases and J by 3 bases, with 14 bases between. Germline V CDR1 and CDR2: MNHEY, SVGEGT. CDR3 loop: CASYGQIDYEQYF. In DNA form, the CDR3 reads TGTGCCAGCTATGGACAGATTGACTACGAGCAGTACTTC.

V gene TRBV10-3 combines with J gene TRBJ2-7, with D possibly TRBD2 on 5 matching bases. The V end was cut by 11 bases, the J end by 2 bases, with 16 bases between. This CDR3 has 13 amino acids. From germline, CDR1 is ENHRY and CDR2 SYGVKD. DNA for the CDR3: TGTGCCGTGCGGGCCAACGAGGCCTACGAGCAGTACTTC. This gives the protein CAVRANEAYEQYF.

This clonotype was observed a few times. A read error may explain this, as a much larger clone is one base away. The chain uses TRBV11-1 and TRBJ2-3, with TRBD2 matching over 7 bases. Germline CDR1 and CDR2: SGHAT and FQDESV (reference sequence). The V and J ends lost 7 bases and 2 bases, in that order; junction bases with no gene match: 6. There are 14 residues in the CDR3. CDR3 nucleotide sequence: TGTGCCAGCATCCGACTAGCCGCCACAGATACGCAGTATTTT. Amino acid sequence: CASIRLAATDTQYF.

The sample holds many counts of this clonotype. V is TRBV5-1 and J is TRBJ2-2, with 8 bases lining up with TRBD1. The V and J ends lost 4 bases and 6 bases, in that order; junction bases with no gene match: 5. CDR1 is SGHRS, CDR2 YFSETQ, per germline. This CDR3 contains 14 residues. CDR3 sequence: CASSHPTGAGELFF. CDR3 bases: TGCGCCAGCAGCCATCCGACAGGGGCCGGGGAGCTGTTTTTT.